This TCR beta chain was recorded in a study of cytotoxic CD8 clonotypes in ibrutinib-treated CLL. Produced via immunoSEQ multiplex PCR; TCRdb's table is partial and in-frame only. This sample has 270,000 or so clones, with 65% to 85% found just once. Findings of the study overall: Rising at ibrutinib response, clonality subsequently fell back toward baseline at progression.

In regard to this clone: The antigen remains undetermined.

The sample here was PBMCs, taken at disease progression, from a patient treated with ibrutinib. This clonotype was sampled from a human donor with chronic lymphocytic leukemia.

The CDR3 is CASSYRDANVLTF. As DNA, the CDR3 is TGTGCCAGCAGTTACAGGGATGCCAACGTCCTGACTTTC. The chain joins TRBV6-5 to TRBJ2-6; D is undetermined. Germline CDR1 reads MNHEY; CDR2 reads SVGAGI. Trimming cost V 2 bases and J 7 bases, with 6 bases left between them. This CDR3 has 13 residues.